One sample yielded the 31 T cell receptor beta chains listed below, sequenced in a study of T cell repertoires in aging, cancer and after chemotherapy. The template was genomic DNA from peripheral blood, not RNA. Rearranged V-D-J TRB sequences were amplified with a mixed TRB-A/B primer pool. MiXCR was run by TCRdb on the multiplex PCR reads, yielding one entry per CDR3 protein. The sample includes 5,000 to 8,000 distinct CDR3 sequences, 25% to 30% seen only once; the top ten take 3% to 5%. Sequencing used blood. Every receptor here comes from a human donor in good health.

As concerns this clonotype: This may stem from a read error, because a much larger clone lies one nucleotide away. This chain uses TRBV7-9 with TRBJ2-1, with 9 nucleotides matching TRBD2. The CDR3 runs 14 residues. CDR1 and CDR2 from the germline V gene are SEHNR and FQNEAQ (reference sequence). The V segment lost 7 bases and the J segment 6 bases; nucleotides outside the gene matches: 7. CDR3 nucleotide sequence: TGTGCCAGCATCGTAGCGGGAGCCTGCAATGAGCAGTTCTTC. Residues: CASIVAGACNEQFF.

By proportion, this clonotype is medium-sized. This sequence joins TRBV15 and TRBJ2-5; D may correspond to TRBD1 or TRBD2 (5 bases each). V lost 1 base and J 2 bases, leaving 8 bases between the germline ends. Germline CDR1 LNHNV, CDR2 YYDKDF (reference sequence). The CDR3 runs 14 residues. The CDR3 region is CATSRGGTQETQYF. DNA of the CDR3: TGTGCCACCAGCAGAGGGGGGACGCAAGAGACCCAGTACTTC.

This clonotype is medium-sized. The CDR3 DNA is TGTGCCAGTAGTTCTTCCCCGGGGACAAGTTACAATGAGCAGTTCTTC. This codes for CASSSSPGTSYNEQFF. The chain couples TRBV19 to TRBJ2-1, with D possibly matching TRBD1 (6 bases). V lost 5 bases, J lost 4 bases, and 18 bases lay in between. Germline V gives CDR1 LNHDA, CDR2 SQIVND (reference sequence). This CDR3 has 16 amino acids.

This clonotype is deemed medium-sized. V and J are TRBV11-2 and TRBJ2-7; D is possibly TRBD2 (6 bases). The CDR3 consists of 17 residues. From germline, CDR1 is SGHAT and CDR2 FQNNGV. V was pared by 5 bases and J by 1 base, with 21 bases between. In DNA, the CDR3 is TGTGCCAGCAGCCCCTTGGGCGGGCCACGGGAGTCCTACGAGCAGTACGTC. Translation: CASSPLGGPRESYEQYV.

Only a few counts were recorded for this clonotype. This chain connects TRBV30 to TRBJ2-3; 8 bases agree with TRBD2. The CDR3 has 14 amino acids. V shed 2 bases, J shed 3 bases, and the junction held 4 bases outside the gene matches. Per the germline V gene, CDR1 is GTSNPN and CDR2 is SVGIG (reference sequence). CDR3 in amino acids: CAWSKRERTDTQYF. For the CDR3, the DNA is TGTGCCTGGAGTAAGCGGGAGAGGACAGATACGCAGTATTTT.

This chain links TRBV7-9 with TRBJ2-5; D is undetermined. This CDR3 region has 14 residues. CDR1 SEHNR and CDR2 FQNEAQ come from the germline V gene (reference sequence). The V end lost 4 bases, the J end lost 0 bases, and 9 bases lay between the germline ends. CDR3 nucleotides: TGTGCCAGCAGCTCCCCCGGTTACCAAGAGACCCAGTACTTC. Encoded protein: CASSSPGYQETQYF.

By share of the sample, this clonotype is medium-sized (0.01 to 0.1%). The rearrangement links TRBV29-1 to TRBJ2-3; D might be TRBD1 (6 bases). The CDR3 loop spans 14 amino acids. The V and J ends lost 3 bases and 4 bases respectively, with 14 bases between them. The germline CDR1 and CDR2 sequences are SQVTM and ANQGSEA. This CDR3 is CSVEAGVLPDTQYF. The CDR3 DNA reads as TGCAGCGTTGAGGCAGGGGTCCTACCAGATACGCAGTATTTT.

About this clonotype itself: This may arise from a read error, as a much more abundant clone is one base away. This chain links TRBV6-5 with TRBJ2-2; D unclear. Germline V CDR1 and CDR2: MNHEY, SVGAGI. This CDR3 is built from 15 residues. CDR3 amino acids: CVSSYEHGYTGELFF. CDR3 in DNA: TGTGTCAGCAGTTACGAACACGGATACACCGGGGAGCTGTTTTTT.

Relative to its sample, this clonotype is medium-sized (0.01 to 0.1%). V gene TRBV15 combines with J gene TRBJ1-6, with unresolved D. V was cut by 4 bases and J by 11 bases, with 12 bases left in between. Germline CDR1 reads LNHNV; CDR2 reads YYDKDF (reference sequence). This CDR3 has 13 amino acids. CDR3 residues: CATSKGVRAPLHF. CDR3 nucleotide sequence: TGTGCCACCAGCAAGGGAGTACGGGCACCCCTCCACTTT.

By proportion, this clonotype is medium-sized. V and J are TRBV5-4 and TRBJ2-2; D might be TRBD1 or TRBD2, each matching 5 bases. CDR3 length: 16 amino acids. Germline values: CDR1 SGHNT, CDR2 YYREEE (reference sequence). V was trimmed by 0 bases and J by 0 bases, leaving 9 bases between them. CDR3 bases: TGTGCCAGCAGCTTGGCGGGACCTTCGAACACCGGGGAGCTGTTTTTT. Translating gives CASSLAGPSNTGELFF.

This clonotype is labeled as medium-sized. In nucleotides, the CDR3 is TGCAGCGTTGTATTAATGGGACACTTCTCCTACAATGAGCAGTTCTTC. Translating gives CSVVLMGHFSYNEQFF. V is TRBV29-1 and J is TRBJ2-1, with D tentatively TRBD1 (6 bases). The CDR3 is made up of 16 amino acids. The germline V gene has CDR1 SQVTM and CDR2 ANQGSEA. V lost 4 bases and J lost 0, with 16 bases in between.

Relative to its sample, this clonotype is medium-sized (0.01 to 0.1%). The genes are TRBV18 and TRBJ1-4; D not resolved. The CDR3 has 12 residues. The V and J ends lost 3 bases and 8 bases respectively, with 7 bases between them. CDR1 KGHSH and CDR2 LQKENI come from the germline V gene. Written as DNA, the CDR3 is TGTGCCAGCTCACCTGGCGGGGAAAAACTGTTTTTT. Translation gives CASSPGGEKLFF.

The rearrangement joins TRBV4-1 to TRBJ2-1, with 8 bases lining up with TRBD2. The V segment lost 0 bases and the J segment 6 bases; nucleotides outside the gene matches: 7. Germline lookup yields CDR1 MGHRA and CDR2 YSYEKL. CDR3 length: 16 amino acids. The CDR3 sequence: CASSQERAGVANEQFF. CDR3 nucleotides: TGCGCCAGCAGCCAAGAAAGAGCGGGAGTTGCCAATGAGCAGTTCTTC.

This chain uses TRBV15 with TRBJ2-7; tentatively, D is TRBD1 (5 bases). V dropped 2 bases and J dropped 5 bases, with 22 bases sitting between them. Per the germline V gene, CDR1 is LNHNV and CDR2 is YYDKDF (reference sequence). The CDR3 runs to 17 residues. The CDR3: CATSRNQGVVGSNEQYV. The CDR3, as DNA: TGTGCCACCAGCAGAAATCAAGGGGTGGTGGGGTCCAACGAGCAGTACGTC.

This clonotype was found once. A junction boundary mismatches the germline segment, possibly from a read error. The V and J genes are TRBV7-4 and TRBJ2-1; TRBD2 aligns across 9 bases. Germline V gives CDR1 SGHVT, CDR2 SQSDAQ. This CDR3 is 18 amino acids long. CDR3 nucleotides: TGTGCCAGCAGCTTACCGTTTAGCGGGAGACCCTCCTACAATAAGCAGTTCTTC. This codes for CASSLPFSGRPSYNKQFF.

This chain connects TRBV20-1 to TRBJ2-1; TRBD2 aligns across 8 bases. J was trimmed by 6 bases and V by 1 base; bases with no gene match: 8. This CDR3 contains 15 residues. Per germline, CDR1 DFQATT and CDR2 SNEGSKA (reference sequence). CDR3 coding DNA: TGCAGTGCTAGAGTGGAAGGGACTAGGATCAATGAGCAGTTCTTC. Amino acids: CSARVEGTRINEQFF.

This clonotype qualifies as medium-sized (0.01 to 0.1%). The chain employs TRBV19 and TRBJ1-4, with D unclear. Trimming pared 6 bases from V and 8 bases from J, leaving 19 bases between. Germline CDR1 LNHDA, CDR2 SQIVND (reference sequence). CDR3 length equals 15 residues. The CDR3 region has the DNA TGTGCCAGTAGAGGGAGAAGCTCACCCCACGAAAAACTGTTTTTT. It codes for CASRGRSSPHEKLFF.

This clonotype appeared a few times. V usage is TRBV30 and J usage is TRBJ2-5; D possibly uses TRBD1 or TRBD2 (5 bases each). CDR3 length: 13 amino acids. From germline, CDR1 is GTSNPN and CDR2 SVGIG (reference sequence). The V end was cut by 6 bases, the J end by 6 bases, with 17 bases between. The CDR3: CACLRSGRQTQYF. The CDR3 region has the DNA TGTGCCTGTCTCCGTTCGGGGCGCCAGACCCAGTACTTC.

This chain joins TRBV12-3 or TRBV12-4 and TRBJ2-3, with unresolved D. Deletions cut 6 bases from V and 7 bases from J, with 8 bases between. This CDR3 region has 11 residues. Written as DNA, the CDR3 is TGTGCCAGCAGCCCTTCATATACGCAGTATTTT. Its translation: CASSPSYTQYF.

This clonotype is labeled medium-sized. The chain couples TRBV11-3 to TRBJ2-7; TRBD1 matches at 9 bases. J gave up 5 bases and V 0 bases, and 8 bases lay outside the gene matches. Germline V gives CDR1 SGHNT, CDR2 YENEEA. This CDR3 region has 16 residues. The CDR3, as DNA: TGTGCCAGCAGCTTAGATGTCGGGACAGGGTTAAACGAGCAGTACGTC. Amino acid sequence: CASSLDVGTGLNEQYV.

By proportion, this clonotype is medium-sized. The chain has TRBV5-6 and TRBJ1-3, with 9 bases that match TRBD1. The CDR3 has 18 amino acids. With 4 bases clipped from V and 3 bases from J, the junction kept 14 bases outside the gene matches. CDR1 and CDR2 (germline): SGHDT, YYEEEE. The CDR3 is CASSLPFKQGAHGNTIYF. The CDR3 DNA follows: TGTGCCAGCAGCCTACCTTTCAAACAGGGGGCTCATGGAAACACCATATATTTT.

By sample share, this clonotype is medium-sized (0.01 to 0.1%). This sequence joins TRBV30 and TRBJ2-1; TRBD2 is a possible D gene (6 bases). Germline V gives CDR1 GTSNPN, CDR2 SVGIG (reference sequence). This CDR3 contains 12 residues. Trimming cost V 4 bases and J 12 bases, with 16 bases left between them. The DNA of the CDR3 is TGTGCCTGGAAACCCCTTGCTAGCGCGCAGTTCTTC. It translates to CAWKPLASAQFF.

This clonotype qualifies as medium-sized (0.01 to 0.1%). The V call is TRBV10-3, the J call TRBJ2-7; 7 nucleotides match TRBD1. V trimming: 3 bases; J trimming: 3 bases; junction bases outside the gene matches: 2. This CDR3 is built from 13 residues. The germline V gene has CDR1 ENHRY and CDR2 SYGVKD. The DNA of the CDR3 is TGTGCCATCAGTGATGGGACAGACTACGAGCAGTACTTC. It codes for CAISDGTDYEQYF.

The V gene is TRBV4-1, the J gene TRBJ2-1; TRBD2 might be the D (5 bases). Deletions cut 1 base from V and 6 bases from J, with 10 bases between. In germline, CDR1 is MGHRA, CDR2 YSYEKL. This CDR3 spans 14 amino acids. In nucleotides, the CDR3 is TGCGCCAGCAGCCAAGGTGGGAGTATCAATGAGCAGTTCTTC. Its translation is CASSQGGSINEQFF.

This sequence joins TRBV27 and TRBJ2-4; D unclear. V shed 0 bases and J shed 2 bases, with 2 bases lying between them. The CDR3 totals 13 residues. From germline, CDR1 is MNHEY and CDR2 SMNVEV (reference sequence). DNA for the CDR3: TGTGCCAGCAGTTTATCGACCAAAAACATTCAGTACTTC. Protein: CASSLSTKNIQYF.

The chain links TRBV6-5 to TRBJ2-3; D uncertain. Trimming stripped 6 bases from V and 4 bases from J, with 20 bases between. The CDR3 has 16 residues. CDR1 and CDR2 (germline): MNHEY, SVGAGI. CDR3 bases: TGTGCCAGCAGCCCCTCGGCAGGTTCCGGTCCAGATACGCAGTATTTT. Protein: CASSPSAGSGPDTQYF.

By share, this clonotype counts as medium-sized. The chain couples TRBV12-3 or TRBV12-4 to TRBJ2-7, with 8 bases lining up with TRBD1. This CDR3 contains 14 residues. With V trimmed by 6 bases and J by 2 bases, 6 bases remained unmatched. In DNA, the CDR3 is TGTGCCAGCAGCCCGGGACAGGTTGCCTACGAGCAGTACTTC. Translated, it gives CASSPGQVAYEQYF.

In regard to this clonotype: One end of the junction varies from germline; a read error may be responsible. This chain uses TRBV12-3 or TRBV12-4 with TRBJ2-5; D not certain. The CDR3 totals 12 residues. The CDR3 nucleotides read TGTGCCAGCAGCTTAGTGAAAGAGACCCAGTACTTC. Translation: CASSLVKETQYF.

The chain joins TRBV6-1 to TRBJ2-1; 7 bases are a match to TRBD2. The CDR3 consists of 16 residues. The V gene end was trimmed by 7 bases and the J gene end by 9 bases; junction bases not matched to a gene: 18. Germline V CDR1 and CDR2: MNHNS, SASEGT. In DNA form, the CDR3 reads TGTGCCAGCACCTTGGGGGGAGGGCCTAAGGTGGCTGAGCAGTTCTTC. This encodes CASTLGGGPKVAEQFF.

By proportion, this clonotype is medium-sized. The V and J genes are TRBV6-2 or TRBV6-3 and TRBJ2-7; no clear D. Germline-derived CDR1 and CDR2 are MNHEY and SVGEGT. The germline V and J ends were trimmed by 6 bases and 2 bases, with 8 bases remaining between them. This CDR3 region has 12 residues. Here the CDR3 DNA reads TGTGCCAGCAGACAGTCACCCTACGAGCAGTACTTC. Residues: CASRQSPYEQYF.

This chain uses TRBV12-3 or TRBV12-4 with TRBJ2-2; D may correspond to TRBD1 or TRBD2 (7 bases each). The CDR3 totals 14 residues. Trimming pared 8 bases from V and 6 bases from J, leaving 16 bases between. The CDR3 loop reads CASGRGGVAGELFF. Here the CDR3 DNA reads TGTGCCAGCGGCAGGGGGGGCGTAGCCGGGGAGCTGTTTTTT.